A selection of T cell receptor beta chains follows, all from one sample in a study of PD-1 blockade in classical Hodgkin lymphoma. Profiled with immunoSEQ multiplex PCR; TCRdb holds only in-frame clones, not every one. Among 4,000 to 4,500 clones, roughly four fifths were seen once, and the ten largest hold 10% to 15%. Sequencing was carried out using CD8+ T cells from blood. The receptors stem from a human donor with classical Hodgkin lymphoma. Each CDR3 is given with its conserved first and last residue. A D gene is named only where the DNA matches it firmly. Some rows have no size entry. The others give once, few or many, or a class for an expanded clone.

V gene	J gene	D gene	clone size	CDR3 DNA	CDR3 protein
TRBV7-2	TRBJ2-2	-	-	TGTGCCAGCAGTTACCTGGCCGGGGAGCTGTTTTTT	CASSYLAGELFF
TRBV9	TRBJ1-1	-	-	TGTGCCAGCAGCGTAGGGGCGGGAGGGTCGAACACTGAAGCTTTCTTT	CASSVGAGGSNTEAFF
TRBV29-1	TRBJ2-1	TRBD2	-	TGCAGCGTTGATAGCGGGGAGCTCTACAATGAGCAGTTCTTC	CSVDSGELYNEQFF
TRBV9	TRBJ2-2	TRBD2	-	TGTGCCAGCAGCGTGGAGCCGGGACTAGCGGGAACCGGGGAGCTGTTTTTT	CASSVEPGLAGTGELFF
TRBV10-3	TRBJ2-7	TRBD2	-	TGTGCCATCAGTGAGTCGAGGGTAGCGGGAATGTACGAGCAGTACTTC	CAISESRVAGMYEQYF
TRBV10-3	TRBJ1-1	-	-	TGTGCCAGCAGTTACCCCAGTCAGAACACTGAAGCTTTCTTT	CASSYPSQNTEAFF
TRBV5-1	TRBJ2-1	TRBD2	-	TGCGCCAGCAGCTTGGAGGCTAGCGGGAGCTACAATGAGCAGTTCTTC	CASSLEASGSYNEQFF
TRBV19	TRBJ2-3	TRBD2	-	TGTGCCACCGCGGGAGGAGGGGGCACAGATACGCAGTATTTT	CATAGGGGTDTQYF
TRBV7-2	TRBJ2-3	-	-	TGTGCCAGCAGCCTGACAGCTAGTTACACAGATACGCAGTATTTT	CASSLTASYTDTQYF
TRBV20-1	TRBJ2-3	-	-	TGCAGTGCTGTCCAGGCTAGGAGTGGGTATTTT	CSAVQARSGYF
TRBV9	TRBJ2-1	TRBD2	once	TGTGCCAGCAGCGTAACTAGCGGGAGAAATGAGCAGTTCTTC	CASSVTSGRNEQFF
TRBV7-9	TRBJ2-1	TRBD2	-	TGTGCCAGCAGCCAGCAGGCTAGCGGGAGGGGGAATGAGCAGTTCTTC	CASSQQASGRGNEQFF
TRBV6-5	TRBJ2-2	-	-	TGTGCCGGCAGTTACCGACAGACCGGGGAGCTGTTTTTT	CAGSYRQTGELFF
TRBV7-6	TRBJ2-7	-	-	TGTGCCAGCAGCTTAAATCGTAATACAGGGATCTACGAGCAGTACTTC	CASSLNRNTGIYEQYF
TRBV11-2	TRBJ2-7	-	once	TGTGCCACCCTAGGGGCAGGGGAGGGCGAGCAGTACTTC	CATLGAGEGEQYF
TRBV5-5	TRBJ2-7	TRBD2	large	TGTGCCAGCAGCCACACTAGCGGGAGGGCATCCTCCTACGAGCAGTACTTC	CASSHTSGRASSYEQYF
TRBV27	TRBJ2-7	TRBD1	once	TGTGCCAGCAGTTTTGTGGACAGGTCCTACGAGCAGTACTTC	CASSFVDRSYEQYF
TRBV2	TRBJ1-1	-	large	TGTGCCAGCAGTGAAGCTGGGTGGGCGCGGGACACTGAAGCTTTCTTT	CASSEAGWARDTEAFF
TRBV2	TRBJ2-2	-	-	TGTGCCAGCAGTGTTGAAGATAGCACCGGGGAGCTGTTTTTT	CASSVEDSTGELFF
TRBV28	TRBJ2-1	TRBD2	-	TGTGCCAGCAGTCCCCTAGCGGGAGGCTCCTACAATGAGCAGTTCTTC	CASSPLAGGSYNEQFF
TRBV18	TRBJ2-1	-	-	TGTGCCAGCTCACGGAAGGGCAATGAGCAGTTCTTC	CASSRKGNEQFF
TRBV2	TRBJ2-5	-	-	TGTGCCAGCAGTGGGGACCGCCAAGAGACCCAGTACTTC	CASSGDRQETQYF
TRBV7-9	TRBJ2-7	TRBD2	-	TGTGCCAGCAGCTTAGGTAGCGGGAGCTCCTACGAGCAGTACTTC	CASSLGSGSSYEQYF
TRBV2	TRBJ2-3	TRBD1	-	TGTGCCAGCGGGCCCCATGACAGGGGAGGAGATACGCAGTATTTT	CASGPHDRGGDTQYF
TRBV23-1	TRBJ2-5	-	-	TGCGCCAGCAAAGGGGACGGGGAGACCCAGTACTTC	CASKGDGETQYF
TRBV28	TRBJ2-7	-	once	TGTGCCACCCACGGCGGGTCAACCTACGAGCAGTACTTC	CATHGGSTYEQYF
TRBV5-1	TRBJ2-1	-	-	TGCGCCAGCAGCTTCCCTCTGATCACCAACAATGAGCAGTTCTTC	CASSFPLITNNEQFF
TRBV10-3	TRBJ2-2	TRBD2	few	TGTGCCATCAGTACCGGACTAGCGGGAGGGCCGCACACCGGGGAGCTGTTTTTT	CAISTGLAGGPHTGELFF